One T cell receptor (beta chain) is described in this entry. This sample is drawn from a study of OX40 agonist ivuxolimab in advanced cancers. TCRdb keeps only in-frame clones here, not all; method: immunoSEQ multiplex PCR. The table records tens of thousands of clones, about nine tenths of them present only once. The sequenced sample was CD4+ or CD8+ T cells sorted from blood, obtained in a trial of the OX40 agonist ivuxolimab. The clonotype comes from an adult with an advanced solid tumor such as melanoma, head and neck, liver or kidney cancer.

CDR3: CASSFTGGIQYF. Here the CDR3 DNA reads TGTGCCAGCAGCTTTACAGGGGGCATTCAGTACTTC. This chain uses TRBV7-9 with TRBJ2-4, with TRBD1 matching over 8 bases. Germline values: CDR1 SEHNR, CDR2 FQNEAQ (reference sequence). The CDR3 covers 12 residues. V lost 3 bases and J lost 9; bases outside the gene matches: 1.